This passage covers 25 T cell receptor beta chains from one sample sequenced in a study of control samples from healthy donors and cancer patients. Assay: immunoSEQ multiplex PCR; the TCRdb copy retains only in-frame clones and omits some. The sample contains approximately 230,000 clones, roughly 82% of which appear only once. The specimen was PBMCs. These receptor sequences come from a woman aged 55-70 years with lung cancer.

This rearrangement joins TRBV24-1 to TRBJ2-7; 7 bases line up with TRBD1. V lost 4 bases to trimming and J lost 4 bases; unmatched junction nucleotides: 12. The V gene's germline CDR1 is KGHDR and CDR2 SFDVKD. The CDR3 is made up of 16 amino acids. Here the CDR3 DNA reads TGTGCCACCAGTGAGTGCCCCCGGGACAGCCGTTACGAGCAGTACTTC. Its protein product is CATSECPRDSRYEQYF.

This clone was seen once. The rearrangement uses TRBV5-5 and TRBJ2-7, with D possibly TRBD2 on 6 matching bases. In germline, CDR1 is SGHKS, CDR2 YYEKEE (reference sequence). Deletions cut 0 bases from V and 6 bases from J, with 10 bases between. The CDR3 spans 13 residues. The CDR3 protein is CASSLASVSEQYF. CDR3 nucleotides: TGTGCCAGCAGCTTGGCTAGCGTGAGCGAGCAGTACTTC.

This chain links TRBV4-1 with TRBJ2-3; no reliable D call. The CDR3 is 14 amino acids. The germline gives CDR1 MGHRA, CDR2 YSYEKL. Deletions cut 0 bases from V and 0 bases from J, with 4 bases between. The chain's CDR3 is CASSQEASTDTQYF. The CDR3 bases are TGCGCCAGCAGCCAAGAGGCTAGCACAGATACGCAGTATTTT.

V is TRBV7-9 and J is TRBJ1-5, with D unresolved. This CDR3 has 13 residues. Looked up from germline, CDR1 is SEHNR and CDR2 is FQNEAQ (reference sequence). Trimming stripped 5 bases from V and 4 bases from J, with 9 bases between. CDR3 DNA sequence: TGTGCCAGCAGCGTAAGTTCAAATCAGCCCCAGCATTTT. It codes for CASSVSSNQPQHF. Based on the CDR3 plus reference TRBV7-9 and TRBJ1-5, the full variable domain is DTGVSQNPRHKITKRGQNVTFRCDPISEHNRLYWYRQTLGQGPEFLTYFQNEAQLEKSRLLSDRFSAERPKGSFSTLEIQRTEQGDSAMYLCASSVSSNQPQHFGDGTRLSIL.

The chain recombines TRBV19 with TRBJ2-2; a possible D gene is TRBD2 (6 bases). CDR1 is LNHDA and CDR2 is SQIVND in the germline V gene (reference sequence). The CDR3 runs to 14 residues. Trimming pared 8 bases from V and 1 base from J, leaving 11 bases between. The DNA for the CDR3 is TGTGCCAGTGACCGAGCGGGGAACACCGGGGAGCTGTTTTTT. This sequence encodes CASDRAGNTGELFF.

The CDR3 sequence: CASSGGTKQYF. Here the CDR3 DNA reads TGTGCCAGCAGTGGGGGGACGAAGCAGTACTTC. V usage is TRBV12-3 or TRBV12-4 and J usage is TRBJ2-7, with D perhaps matching TRBD2 (6 bases). The CDR3 sequence is 11 residues long. Trimming stripped 5 bases from V and 8 bases from J, with 10 bases between.

The chain couples TRBV6-5 to TRBJ2-5; 7 bases align to TRBD2. V dropped 6 bases and J dropped 1; count of bases not matched to a gene: 5. The CDR3 totals 14 residues. Germline-derived CDR1 and CDR2 are MNHEY and SVGAGI. The CDR3 DNA is TGTGCCAGCAGACCCTGGGGGGGCCAAGAGACCCAGTACTTC. It specifies CASRPWGGQETQYF.

This clone was found once. V usage is TRBV18 and J usage is TRBJ2-5; no reliable D call. From germline, CDR1 is KGHSH and CDR2 LQKENI. The V and J ends lost 0 bases and 5 bases respectively, with 7 bases between them. The CDR3 has 13 amino acids. In DNA form, the CDR3 reads TGTGCCAGCTCACCACCTGACGTGGAGACCCAGTACTTC. It yields the protein CASSPPDVETQYF.

The chain has TRBV12-5 and TRBJ2-3, with 9 bases lining up with TRBD1. The junction had 11 bases not matched to a gene; V was cut back by 6 bases and J by 4 bases. CDR3 size: 16 residues. Germline loops: CDR1 LGHNT, CDR2 FRNRAP. CDR3: CASGLPDRGPADTQYF. The CDR3 DNA follows: TGTGCTAGTGGATTACCGGACAGGGGCCCCGCAGATACGCAGTATTTT.

This rearrangement joins TRBV11-2 to TRBJ2-5; TRBD2 matches 8 bases. The CDR3 has 16 residues. The V and J ends lost 1 base and 0 bases, in that order; junction bases with no gene match: 4. Germline lookup yields CDR1 SGHAT and CDR2 FQNNGV. CDR3 protein: CASSLGSGAHQETQYF. The CDR3 nucleotides read TGTGCCAGCAGCTTAGGTAGCGGGGCACACCAAGAGACCCAGTACTTC.

V gene TRBV28 combines with J gene TRBJ1-2; D perhaps matches TRBD1 (6 bases). CDR1 and CDR2 from the germline V gene are MDHEN and SYDVKM. This CDR3 spans 16 amino acids. V was pared by 6 bases and J by 0 bases, with 17 bases between. CDR3 nucleotide sequence: TGTGCCAGCAGAATACCAACAGGGAACCCTAACTATGGCTACACCTTC. Protein sequence: CASRIPTGNPNYGYTF.

V is TRBV9 and J is TRBJ1-6, with D maybe TRBD1 (6 bases). V lost 3 bases, J lost 2 bases, and 15 bases lay in between. This CDR3 comprises 17 residues. Germline loops: CDR1 SGDLS, CDR2 YYNGEE. The CDR3 bases are TGTGCCAGCAGCGCCGGACAGCTAAGAACCTATAATTCACCCCTCCACTTT. Its protein is CASSAGQLRTYNSPLHF.

This clone was seen once. The chain combines TRBV6-6 with TRBJ1-2, with D unclear. Germline-derived CDR1 and CDR2 are MNHNY and SVGAGI (reference sequence). V shed 4 bases and J shed 7 bases, with 19 bases lying between them. CDR3 size: 15 residues. CDR3 in amino acids: CASSSTLVVVSGYTF. DNA of the CDR3: TGTGCCAGCAGTTCTACACTGGTGGTCGTCTCTGGCTACACCTTC.

This chain connects TRBV19 to TRBJ1-5, with TRBD1 as a possible D gene (5 bases). Germline CDR1 and CDR2: LNHDA and SQIVND (reference sequence). Trimming left V 5 bases short and J 7 bases short, with 18 bases between. There are 15 residues in the CDR3. The CDR3 here is CASSASWGQGQPQHF. CDR3 coding DNA: TGTGCCAGTAGTGCGAGTTGGGGCCAGGGACAGCCCCAGCATTTT. Full variable domain (remainder filled in from reference TRBV19 and TRBJ1-5): DGGITQSPKYLFRKEGQNVTLSCEQNLNHDAMYWYRQDPGQGLRLIYYSQIVNDFQKGDIAEGYSVSREKKESFPLTVTSAQKNPTAFYLCASSASWGQGQPQHFGDGTRLSIL.

This chain connects TRBV2 to TRBJ1-1; the match to TRBD1 covers 7 bases. There are 14 residues in the CDR3. Germline CDR1 is SNHLY and CDR2 is FYNNEI. Trimming took 6 bases from V and 0 from J; bases not matched to a gene: 4. This CDR3 is CASRQDRMNTEAFF. The CDR3, as DNA: TGTGCCAGCAGACAGGACAGGATGAACACTGAAGCTTTCTTT. Full variable domain (missing parts from reference TRBV2 and TRBJ1-1): EPEVTQTPSHQVTQMGQEVILRCVPISNHLYFYWYRQILGQKVEFLVSFYNNEISEKSEIFDDQFSVERPDGSNFTLKIRSTKLEDSAMYFCASRQDRMNTEAFFGQGTRLTVV.

This clone was detected only once. CDR3 in DNA: TGTGCCAGCAGCGCGGGAGGACTTAACTATGGCTACACCTTC. It yields the protein CASSAGGLNYGYTF. The rearrangement links TRBV7-9 to TRBJ1-2, with no clear D. CDR1 is SEHNR and CDR2 is FQNEAQ in the germline V gene (reference sequence). CDR3 length equals 14 residues. Trimming stripped 5 bases from V and 1 base from J, with 11 bases between.

This clone was counted once. The chain combines TRBV2 with TRBJ2-5; TRBD2 matches at 8 bases. The CDR3 runs to 14 residues. CDR1 is SNHLY, CDR2 FYNNEI, per germline. The trim removed 6 bases at V and 1 base at J, leaving 4 bases unmatched. DNA of the CDR3: TGTGCCAGCAGCGTAGCGGGGACCCAAGAGACCCAGTACTTC. It specifies CASSVAGTQETQYF.

The chain joins TRBV3-1 (or the pseudogene TRBV3-2) to TRBJ1-1, with 8 bases that match TRBD1. This CDR3 has 15 amino acids. V dropped 5 bases and J dropped 2; count of bases not matched to a gene: 7. Per the germline V gene, CDR1 is LGHDT and CDR2 is YNNKEL (reference sequence). The CDR3 DNA reads TGTGCCAGCAGCAGCCGACAGGGGACAAACACTGAAGCTTTCTTT. As protein: CASSSRQGTNTEAFF.

The V and J genes are TRBV2 and TRBJ1-5; maybe TRBD1 (5 bases). V lost 6 bases and J lost 2, with 11 bases in between. The CDR3 spans 14 residues. The germline gives CDR1 SNHLY, CDR2 FYNNEI. CDR3 protein: CASSGRVGNQPQHF. DNA of the CDR3: TGTGCCAGCAGCGGCAGGGTGGGCAATCAGCCCCAGCATTTT.

This chain uses TRBV2 with TRBJ2-1; D tentatively fits TRBD1 or TRBD2 (5 bases each). Germline CDR1 reads SNHLY; CDR2 reads FYNNEI. The CDR3 is made up of 17 amino acids. V was shortened by 4 bases and J by 0 bases, with 16 bases between the two germline ends. The CDR3 here is CASSVREGISSYNEQFF. CDR3 DNA: TGTGCCAGCAGTGTACGAGAGGGGATCAGCTCCTACAATGAGCAGTTCTTC.

This clone was observed a single time. The chain carries TRBV5-3 and TRBJ1-6; D is undetermined. TRBV5-3 qualifies as an ORF whose function is uncertain. The CDR3 is 9 amino acids. This CDR3 is CAEPSPLHF. DNA for the CDR3: TGTGCTGAACCTTCACCCCTCCACTTT.

This chain's CDR3 is CASSPRRGSGRGGEQYF. The CDR3 DNA sequence: TGCGCCAGCAGTCCCCGAAGGGGTAGCGGGAGAGGGGGCGAGCAGTACTTC. This chain links TRBV4-1 with TRBJ2-7; 9 bases are shared with TRBD2. CDR1 and CDR2 (germline): MGHRA, YSYEKL. After removal of 6 bases from V and 6 bases from J, the junction contained 18 bases not matched to a gene. The CDR3 is made up of 17 amino acids.

This CDR3 is CASSQTINQPQHF. CDR3 DNA sequence: TGTGCCAGCAGCCAAACGATCAATCAGCCCCAGCATTTT. V usage is TRBV3-1 (or the pseudogene TRBV3-2) and J usage is TRBJ1-5; D uncertain. This CDR3 region has 13 residues. Trimming removed 2 bases at V and 3 bases at J, with 5 bases between. CDR1 is LGHDT, CDR2 YNNKEL, per germline (reference sequence).

This clone was observed a few times. The V call is TRBV5-5, the J call TRBJ2-7, with 8 bases matching TRBD1. Germline-derived CDR1 and CDR2 are SGHKS and YYEKEE (reference sequence). CDR3 size: 15 residues. The trim removed 0 bases at V and 2 bases at J, leaving 4 bases unmatched. The CDR3 sequence is CASSLVVTGAYEQYF. For the CDR3, the DNA is TGTGCCAGCAGCTTGGTGGTGACAGGGGCCTACGAGCAGTACTTC.

V usage is TRBV6-1 and J usage is TRBJ1-2; D remains ambiguous. Per the germline V gene, CDR1 is MNHNS and CDR2 is SASEGT. The V end was cut by 2 bases, the J end by 2 bases, with 6 bases between. The CDR3 extends over 13 amino acids. CDR3 amino acids: CASSENGNYGYTF. CDR3 sequence (DNA): TGTGCCAGCAGTGAAAACGGGAACTATGGCTACACCTTC.